This T cell receptor beta chain was recorded in a study of blood T cell repertoires in COVID-19. Background on the study: The United States, Italy and Spain were the sources of the acute and convalescent COVID-19 samples. T cells, B-cell-depleted T cells, or PBMCs provided the cDNA or gDNA that served as material.

Per the original methods: Amplification of reference gene primers provided the estimated nucleated cell counts. The repertoire was sequenced with immunoSEQ multiplex PCR; TCRdb's copy has only in-frame clones and lacks some. Clone size and the V and J calls come from that table; the DNA yielded D and trimming. Of roughly 330,000 clones in the sample, roughly 88% were seen once. Sequencing was done on a sample of peripheral blood. This TCR was recovered from a woman in her forties or fifties with acute or convalescent COVID-19.

The chain's CDR3 is CSVSTSGSPEQYF. In DNA, the CDR3 is TGCAGCGTCTCGACTAGCGGGAGTCCCGAGCAGTACTTC. The gene calls are TRBV29-1 and TRBJ2-7; 12 nucleotides agree with TRBD2. The CDR3 runs to 13 residues. V trimming: 6 bases; J trimming: 6 bases; junction bases outside the gene matches: 6. The germline V gene encodes CDR1 SQVTM and CDR2 ANQGSEA.